This TCR beta chain came from a study of shared clonotypes between healthy human individuals. Study-level findings and limits: Limitation of the genetic and exposure-history diversity represented came from the few donors. Among the subsets, naive ones generally showed larger estimated richness than memory ones.

In regard to this clone: Its matching antigen is unknown.

Germline values: CDR1 SGHNT, CDR2 YENEEA. Trimming cost V 1 base and J 0 bases, with 5 bases left between them. The CDR3 is made up of 14 amino acids. Authors' analysis steps: With immunoSEQ giving junction-only sequences and no quality scores, filtering differed. The protocol was immunoSEQ multiplex PCR, while the TCRdb copy is restricted to in-frame clones and leaves out a portion. V, J and clone size are taken as reported in that table, and D and trimming were inferred from the DNA itself. Found here are 2 million to 2.5 million clones, approximately 95% of them singletons; the top ten hold about 0.39%.

Sequenced sample: naive CD4+ T cells from PBMCs. Subset in this sample: CD45RA+ positively selected. This chain uses TRBV11-3 with TRBJ2-3; D remains unclear. This TCR was recovered from a man between 18 and 29 years old in good health. Some clones in this sample may be carry-over from other donors' samples. The CDR3: CASSLAVSTDTQYF. DNA of the CDR3: TGTGCCAGCAGCTTAGCAGTTAGCACAGATACGCAGTATTTT.